This TCR beta chain was identified in a study of blood T cell repertoires in COVID-19. In germline, CDR1 is MNHEY, CDR2 SVGAGI. The length of the CDR3 is 16 residues. V was pared by 2 bases and J by 6 bases, with 14 bases between. Sequencing was performed with immunoSEQ multiplex PCR; in TCRdb, only in-frame clones are kept and a portion is missing. Here the sample spans some 170,000 clones, around 90% being singletons. The sequence was collected from a woman aged 50 to 65 with acute or convalescent COVID-19. The chain has TRBV6-5 and TRBJ1-6, with TRBD1 as a possible D gene (6 bases). What was sequenced was peripheral blood. The CDR3 sequence is CASSYVARGFNSPLHF. CDR3 DNA sequence: TGTGCCAGCAGTTACGTCGCCAGGGGCTTTAATTCACCCCTCCACTTT.